The 13 T cell receptor beta chains reported below all come from one sample, sequenced in a study of beta chain features in type 1 diabetes. As every portion of the isolated RNA was reverse transcribed, the sequencing read expressed TCRB transcripts. TCRdb's copy holds only in-frame clones and misses some; the assay was immunoSEQ multiplex PCR. The sample shows some 230,000 clones, 9.6% of them seen only once. The material sequenced was naive CD4+ T cells from blood. The receptors originated from a woman aged 18 to 35 in good health.

V is TRBV7-3 and J is TRBJ2-1; 8 positions match TRBD2. Trimming removed 6 bases from V and 2 bases from J; junction bases left unmatched: 6. CDR3 length equals 15 residues. In germline, CDR1 is SGHTA, CDR2 FQGTGA. This CDR3 is CASSLSGLAYNEQFF. The DNA of the CDR3 is TGTGCCAGCAGTCTTTCGGGACTAGCCTACAATGAGCAGTTCTTC.

This chain joins TRBV19 and TRBJ2-1, with TRBD1 as a possible D gene (5 bases). CDR1 and CDR2 from the germline V gene are LNHDA and SQIVND (reference sequence). CDR3 length: 15 residues. The V gene lost 3 bases and the J gene lost 1 base, with 10 bases spanning the gap. CDR3 nucleotides: TGTGCCAGTAGTATGGTAGGGGCGTCCTACAATGAGCAGTTCTTC. Its protein product is CASSMVGASYNEQFF. The full variable domain, in which reference TRBV19 and TRBJ2-1 provide the parts outside the CDR3, is DGGITQSPKYLFRKEGQNVTLSCEQNLNHDAMYWYRQDPGQGLRLIYYSQIVNDFQKGDIAEGYSVSREKKESFPLTVTSAQKNPTAFYLCASSMVGASYNEQFFGPGTRLTVL.

V gene TRBV30 combines with J gene TRBJ1-4; the D gene is possibly TRBD1 (6 bases). Germline lookup yields CDR1 GTSNPN and CDR2 SVGIG (reference sequence). The CDR3 contains 14 residues. V was shortened by 5 bases and J by 0 bases, with 10 bases between the two germline ends. CDR3 nucleotides: TGTGCCTGGTCTTACAGGGCAACTAATGAAAAACTGTTTTTT. Protein sequence: CAWSYRATNEKLFF.

The chain combines TRBV30 with TRBJ2-1, with a weak D call TRBD1 (6 bases). CDR3 length: 17 residues. Per germline, CDR1 GTSNPN and CDR2 SVGIG (reference sequence). Trimming left V 4 bases short and J 0 bases short, with 19 bases between. The CDR3 reads CAWKPHATGLSYNEQFF. CDR3 bases: TGTGCCTGGAAACCCCACGCTACAGGGCTCTCCTACAATGAGCAGTTCTTC.

The chain carries TRBV25-1 and TRBJ2-3, with TRBD1 matching 11 bases. CDR3 length: 16 residues. With 0 bases clipped from V and 5 bases from J, the junction kept 4 bases outside the gene matches. CDR1 MGHDK and CDR2 SYGVNS come from the germline V gene. The CDR3 is CASSEYGQGAGDTQYF. The CDR3 DNA is TGTGCCAGCAGTGAATACGGACAGGGGGCTGGAGATACGCAGTATTTT.

This clone was seen a few times. The genes are TRBV12-5 and TRBJ2-5, with D maybe TRBD1 (6 bases). The germline CDR1 and CDR2 sequences are LGHNT and FRNRAP. There are 15 residues in the CDR3. V lost 0 bases to trimming and J lost 5 bases, with 13 bases between them. The CDR3 loop is CASGLVLLDRETQYF. CDR3 bases: TGTGCTAGTGGTTTGGTACTCCTAGACAGGGAGACCCAGTACTTC.

This clone showed up just a few times. This chain connects TRBV18 to TRBJ2-1; 15 bases match TRBD2. After removal of 0 bases from V and 9 bases from J, the junction contained 6 bases not matched to a gene. Germline CDR1 reads KGHSH; CDR2 reads LQKENI. CDR3 size: 17 residues. The CDR3 reads CASSPPRTSGRAGEQFF. For the CDR3, the DNA is TGTGCCAGCTCACCACCGCGGACTAGCGGGAGGGCCGGTGAGCAGTTCTTC.

The rearrangement links TRBV7-6 to TRBJ2-4, with a weak D call TRBD1 (5 bases). V lost 5 bases to trimming and J lost 3 bases, with 17 bases between them. Looked up from germline, CDR1 is SGHVS and CDR2 is FNYEAQ. CDR3 length: 16 amino acids. CDR3 nucleotide sequence: TGTGCCAGCAGCCCACTGGGGCGCACCCTCAAAAACATTCAGTACTTC. Amino acid sequence: CASSPLGRTLKNIQYF.

This clone has only a few counts. The chain employs TRBV7-9 and TRBJ2-1; maybe TRBD1 (7 bases). This CDR3 is 14 amino acids long. V was trimmed by 4 bases and J by 7 bases, leaving 14 bases between them. Germline values: CDR1 SEHNR, CDR2 FQNEAQ (reference sequence). CDR3 DNA sequence: TGTGCCAGCAGCTCAACGACAGGGAGGAATGAGCAGTTCTTC. Translation gives CASSSTTGRNEQFF.

The table lists this clone with a few counts. The V call is TRBV6-1, the J call TRBJ1-1; 9 nucleotides match TRBD1. Germline CDR1 reads MNHNS; CDR2 reads SASEGT. This CDR3 spans 16 amino acids. J gave up 5 bases and V 4 bases, and 11 bases lay outside the gene matches. CDR3 in DNA: TGTGCCAGCAGTGCGCGTGGGACAGGGAAGTTAACTGAAGCTTTCTTT. Amino acid sequence: CASSARGTGKLTEAFF.

The gene calls are TRBV6-5 and TRBJ1-2, with 9 bases fitting TRBD1. CDR1 and CDR2 (germline): MNHEY, SVGAGI. The CDR3 extends over 15 amino acids. The J segment lost 4 bases and the V segment lost 5 bases, leaving 8 bases of the junction unmatched. The CDR3 spells CASSPTGGDIYGYTF. CDR3 nucleotides: TGTGCCAGCAGTCCCACAGGGGGCGATATCTATGGCTACACCTTC.

This clone has more than one count but fewer than ten. The V gene is TRBV5-4, the J gene TRBJ2-7; 7 bases map to TRBD1. With 2 bases clipped from V and 4 bases from J, the junction kept 6 bases outside the gene matches. Germline V gene data show CDR1 as SGHNT and CDR2 as YYREEE (reference sequence). CDR3 length: 14 amino acids. The CDR3 DNA follows: TGTGCCAGCAGCTTTACCGGGACAGCTTACGAGCAGTACTTC. Its protein product is CASSFTGTAYEQYF. Drawing the rest from reference TRBV5-4 and TRBJ2-7, the complete variable domain is ETGVTQSPTHLIKTRGQQVTLRCSSQSGHNTVSWYQQALGQGPQFIFQYYREEENGRGNFPPRFSGLQFPNYSSELNVNALELDDSALYLCASSFTGTAYEQYFGPGTRLTVT.

This clone was recorded a few times. The CDR3 DNA sequence: TGTGCCAGCAGCACTGGACTATCCGGCAATGAGCAGTTCTTC. Translating gives CASSTGLSGNEQFF. The chain combines TRBV27 with TRBJ2-1; D possibly corresponds to TRBD2 (6 bases). Germline CDR1 is MNHEY and CDR2 is SMNVEV (reference sequence). The length of the CDR3 is 14 residues. Trimming pared 6 bases from V and 6 bases from J, leaving 15 bases between.